This T cell receptor beta chain appears in the sequencing data of a study of T cells in Graves' hyperthyroidism and ophthalmopathy. RNA transcripts were the template for amplifying TCR beta CDR3 regions. HTBI primers drove first-round RT-PCR of the TCR CDR3. TCRdb called the multiplex PCR reads again in MiXCR, with one record for every CDR3 protein. This table has a few hundred thousand distinct CDR3 sequences, 18% appearing once. This clonotype was picked up many times. The authors took PBMCs from over 8.5 ml fresh peripheral blood. V was pared by 0 bases and J by 0 bases, with 11 bases between. This CDR3 has 16 amino acids. The V gene's germline CDR1 is PRHDT and CDR2 FYEKMQ (reference sequence).

The chain uses TRBV13 and TRBJ1-1; D remains unclear. The sequenced sample consisted of blood. The sequence was collected from a woman between 35 and 50 years old with Graves' ophthalmopathy. The CDR3 loop is CASSLGLNAMNTEAFF. The CDR3 region has the DNA TGTGCCAGCAGCTTAGGACTTAATGCCATGAACACTGAAGCTTTCTTT. Full variable domain (remainder filled in from reference TRBV13 and TRBJ1-1): AAGVIQSPRHLIKEKRETATLKCYPIPRHDTVYWYQQGPGQDPQFLISFYEKMQSDKGSIPDRFSAQQFSDYHSELNMSSLELGDSALYFCASSLGLNAMNTEAFFGQGTRLTVV.